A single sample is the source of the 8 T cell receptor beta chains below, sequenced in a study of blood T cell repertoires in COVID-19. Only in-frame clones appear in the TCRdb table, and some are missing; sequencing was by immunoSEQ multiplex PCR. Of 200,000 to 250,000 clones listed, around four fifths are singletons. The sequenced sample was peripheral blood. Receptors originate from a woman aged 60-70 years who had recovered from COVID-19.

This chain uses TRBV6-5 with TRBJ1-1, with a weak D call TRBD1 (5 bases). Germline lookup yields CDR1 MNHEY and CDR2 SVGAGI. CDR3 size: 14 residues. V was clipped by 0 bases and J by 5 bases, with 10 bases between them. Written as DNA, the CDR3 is TGTGCCAGCAGTTACTCGGGTGGGGGGACTGAAGCTTTCTTT. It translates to CASSYSGGGTEAFF.

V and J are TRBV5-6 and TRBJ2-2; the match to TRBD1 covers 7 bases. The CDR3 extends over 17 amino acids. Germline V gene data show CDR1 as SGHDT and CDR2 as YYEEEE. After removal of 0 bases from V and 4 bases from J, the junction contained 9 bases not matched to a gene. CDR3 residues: CASSLETYAGGTGELFF. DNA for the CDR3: TGTGCCAGCAGCTTGGAAACCTACGCAGGGGGCACCGGGGAGCTGTTTTTT.

As DNA, the CDR3 is TGTGCCAGTAGTGGGACAAGCTCCTACGAGCAGTACTTC. Translating it yields CASSGTSSYEQYF. This chain uses TRBV19 with TRBJ2-7, with D perhaps TRBD1 (6 bases). With 5 bases removed from V and 0 bases from J, the gap between germline ends came to 8 bases. The germline V gene has CDR1 LNHDA and CDR2 SQIVND (reference sequence). The CDR3 spans 13 residues.

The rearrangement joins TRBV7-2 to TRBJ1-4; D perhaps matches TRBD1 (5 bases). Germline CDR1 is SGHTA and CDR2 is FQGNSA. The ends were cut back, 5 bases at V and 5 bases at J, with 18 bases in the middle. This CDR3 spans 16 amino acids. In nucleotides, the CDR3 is TGTGCCAGCAGCCCCCGGGTGGGCAGGGCCAATGAAAAACTGTTTTTT. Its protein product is CASSPRVGRANEKLFF.

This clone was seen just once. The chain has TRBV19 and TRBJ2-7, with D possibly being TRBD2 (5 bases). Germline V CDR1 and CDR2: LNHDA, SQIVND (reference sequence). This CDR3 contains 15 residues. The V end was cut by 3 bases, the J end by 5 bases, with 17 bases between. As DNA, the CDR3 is TGTGCCAGTAGTATGGGTGGAGGCGTAGTACACGAGCAGTACTTC. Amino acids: CASSMGGGVVHEQYF.

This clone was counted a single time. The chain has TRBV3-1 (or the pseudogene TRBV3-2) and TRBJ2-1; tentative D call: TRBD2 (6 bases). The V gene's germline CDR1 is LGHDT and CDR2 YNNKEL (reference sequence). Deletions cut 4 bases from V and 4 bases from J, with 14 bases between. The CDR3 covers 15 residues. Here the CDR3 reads CASSPRGGAYNEQFF. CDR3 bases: TGTGCCAGCAGCCCCCGGGGCGGGGCATACAATGAGCAGTTCTTC.

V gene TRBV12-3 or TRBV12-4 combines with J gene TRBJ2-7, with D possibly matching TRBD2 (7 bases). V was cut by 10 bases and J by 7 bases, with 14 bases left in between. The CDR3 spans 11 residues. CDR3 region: CAIDRGGEQYF. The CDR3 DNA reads TGTGCCATCGATAGGGGGGGAGAGCAGTACTTC.

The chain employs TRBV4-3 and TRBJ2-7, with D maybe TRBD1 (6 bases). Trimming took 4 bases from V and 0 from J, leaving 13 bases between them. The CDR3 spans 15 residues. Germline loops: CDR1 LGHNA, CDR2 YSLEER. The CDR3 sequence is CASSPDRSSSYEQYF. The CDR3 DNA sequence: TGCGCCAGCAGCCCTGACAGGTCCAGCTCCTACGAGCAGTACTTC.